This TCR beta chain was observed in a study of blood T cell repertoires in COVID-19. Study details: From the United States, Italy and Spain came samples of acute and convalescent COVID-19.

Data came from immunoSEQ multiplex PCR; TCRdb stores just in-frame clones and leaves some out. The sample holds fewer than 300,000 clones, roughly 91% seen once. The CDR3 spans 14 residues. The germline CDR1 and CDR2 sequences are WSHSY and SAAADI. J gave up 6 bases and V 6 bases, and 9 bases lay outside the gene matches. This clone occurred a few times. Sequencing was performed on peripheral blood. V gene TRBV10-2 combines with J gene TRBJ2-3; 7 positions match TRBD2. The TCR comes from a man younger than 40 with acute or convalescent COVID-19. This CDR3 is CASRLTGGVDTQYF. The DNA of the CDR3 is TGCGCCAGCAGGTTAACGGGGGGTGTGGATACGCAGTATTTT.